A selection of T cell receptor beta chains follows, all from one sample in a study of blood T cell repertoires in COVID-19. Clones were read by immunoSEQ multiplex PCR, and TCRdb kept only the in-frame ones, dropping some. The sample comprises about 55,000 clones, roughly 87% of which are singletons, and 3.5% to 4% rests with the top ten. Sequences were obtained from peripheral blood. The receptors were gathered from a man aged 40-50 years with COVID-19, enrolled during active disease. CDR3s include the opening cysteine and the closing phenylalanine or tryptophan. The D gene is left open where the match is weak. A clone size is listed for some rows: how often the clone was seen (once, few, many), or a class if it is expanded.

clone_size,d_call,v_call,j_call,cdr3_aa,cdr3_nt
NA,TRBD2,TRBV5-1,TRBJ2-7,CASSPVPGLAMHEQYF,TGCGCCAGCAGCCCCGTACCGGGACTAGCGATGCACGAGCAGTACTTC
NA,NA,TRBV5-1,TRBJ2-5,CASSLKGLQETQYF,TGCGCCAGCAGCTTGAAGGGACTTCAAGAGACCCAGTACTTC
NA,NA,TRBV7-2,TRBJ2-1,CASSLNPGLSNEQFF,TGTGCCAGCAGCTTAAACCCTGGACTGTCCAATGAGCAGTTCTTC
NA,NA,TRBV5-1,TRBJ1-2,CASRRTVSSNYGYTF,TGCGCCAGCAGAAGGACAGTGTCCTCCAACTATGGCTACACCTTC
NA,TRBD1,TRBV7-7,TRBJ2-1,CASRRYPPGGQGDEQFF,TGTGCTAGCAGACGATACCCGCCGGGGGGACAGGGCGATGAGCAGTTCTTC
few,NA,TRBV20-1,TRBJ2-7,CSASRESEQYF,TGCAGTGCTAGTCGGGAATCCGAGCAGTACTTC
NA,NA,TRBV5-1,TRBJ1-2,CASSLEIGARGYTF,TGCGCCAGCAGCTTGGAGATCGGTGCGCGTGGCTACACCTTC
NA,TRBD1,TRBV11-3,TRBJ2-7,CASSPRDSTYEQYF,TGTGCCAGCAGCCCAAGGGACAGTACCTACGAGCAGTACTTC
NA,TRBD1,TRBV27,TRBJ2-5,CASSFNGQVGETQYF,TGTGCCAGCAGTTTCAACGGACAGGTTGGAGAGACCCAGTACTTC
NA,NA,TRBV12-3/TRBV12-4,TRBJ1-5,CASRGPPGGPQHF,TGTGCCAGCAGGGGTCCACCCGGAGGGCCCCAGCATTTT
NA,NA,TRBV29-1,TRBJ2-2,CSVAGQSSSTGELFF,TGCAGCGTCGCGGGACAGAGCTCTTCCACCGGGGAGCTGTTTTTT
NA,NA,TRBV5-4,TRBJ1-5,CASSLFGGSNQPQHF,TGTGCCAGCAGCTTGTTCGGGGGGTCAAATCAGCCCCAGCATTTT
NA,NA,TRBV19,TRBJ2-2,CASSMEMNTGELFF,TGTGCCAGTAGTATGGAGATGAACACCGGGGAGCTGTTTTTT
NA,NA,TRBV30,TRBJ2-3,CAWSQGFTDTQYF,TGTGCCTGGAGTCAGGGCTTCACAGATACGCAGTATTTT
once,NA,TRBV6-5,TRBJ2-7,CATTASAEGEQYF,TGTGCCACCACGGCGTCGGCGGAGGGCGAGCAGTACTTC
NA,NA,TRBV30,TRBJ1-1,CAWSPITEAFF,TGTGCCTGGAGTCCTATCACTGAAGCTTTCTTT
NA,NA,TRBV5-5,TRBJ1-1,CASSKDMNTEAFF,TGTGCCAGCAGCAAAGACATGAACACTGAAGCTTTCTTT
NA,NA,TRBV28,TRBJ2-2,CASRRGAGELFF,TGTGCCAGCAGGCGGGGCGCCGGGGAGCTGTTTTTT
NA,NA,TRBV11-3,TRBJ2-5,CASSLTGTPQETQYF,TGTGCCAGCAGCTTGACCGGGACACCACAAGAGACCCAGTACTTC
NA,NA,TRBV5-6,TRBJ1-1,CASSLGRNTEAFF,TGTGCCAGCAGCTTGGGCAGGAACACTGAAGCTTTCTTT
NA,NA,TRBV29-1,TRBJ1-1,CSGVDYSGGSRDTEAFF,TGCAGCGGCGTCGATTATTCCGGGGGATCAAGAGACACTGAAGCTTTCTTT
few,TRBD1,TRBV5-4,TRBJ1-4,CASSSRQGGTNEKLFF,TGTGCCAGCAGCTCAAGACAGGGGGGAACTAATGAAAAACTGTTTTTT
NA,NA,TRBV27,TRBJ2-1,CASSTGGSYNEQFF,TGTGCCAGCAGTACCGGGGGCTCCTACAATGAGCAGTTCTTC
NA,NA,TRBV23-1,TRBJ2-6,CASSLVPRDRWANVLTF,TGCGCCAGCAGTCTAGTGCCCCGAGATAGATGGGCCAACGTCCTGACTTTC
NA,TRBD2,TRBV25-1,TRBJ2-1,CASGPLAGVVYNEQFF,TGTGCCAGCGGCCCACTAGCGGGGGTTGTCTACAATGAGCAGTTCTTC
NA,NA,TRBV28,TRBJ1-2,CASSLVRANYGYTF,TGTGCCAGCAGTTTGGTCAGGGCCAACTATGGCTACACCTTC
NA,NA,TRBV12-3/TRBV12-4,TRBJ1-2,CASSLGTVYTF,TGTGCCAGCAGTTTAGGGACAGTCTACACCTTC
NA,NA,TRBV5-5,TRBJ1-5,CASSLEQNSNQPQHF,TGTGCCAGCAGCTTGGAACAGAATAGCAATCAGCCCCAGCATTTT
NA,TRBD2,TRBV28,TRBJ2-5,CASSLGGGEETQYF,TGTGCCAGCTCCTTGGGGGGAGGGGAAGAGACCCAGTACTTC
NA,TRBD2,TRBV5-1,TRBJ2-2,CASSPRREGSTGELFF,TGCGCCAGCAGCCCTCGGCGGGAGGGCAGTACCGGGGAGCTGTTTTTT
few,NA,TRBV28,TRBJ1-3,CASSLTIGNTIYF,TGTGCCAGCAGTTTAACTATTGGAAACACCATATATTTT
NA,TRBD1,TRBV7-8,TRBJ2-7,CASSLAGQGGYEQYF,TGTGCCAGCAGCTTAGCTGGACAGGGAGGCTACGAGCAGTACTTC
NA,TRBD1,TRBV7-9,TRBJ2-7,CASSLTRQGYEQYF,TGTGCCAGCAGCTTAACCCGACAGGGCTACGAGCAGTACTTC
NA,NA,TRBV5-4,TRBJ2-5,CASSLRNNQETQYF,TGTGCCAGCAGCTTGCGCAACAATCAAGAGACCCAGTACTTC
NA,NA,TRBV18,TRBJ1-5,CASSPLGQPNQPQHF,TGTGCCAGCTCACCCCTGGGACAACCCAATCAGCCCCAGCATTTT
NA,TRBD1,TRBV4-1,TRBJ1-4,CASSQGDRDDEKLFF,TGCGCCAGCAGCCAAGGAGACAGGGACGACGAAAAACTGTTTTTT
once,NA,TRBV28,TRBJ1-5,CASSLEGVSNQPQHF,TGTGCCAGCAGTTTAGAGGGGGTGAGTAATCAGCCCCAGCATTTT
once,TRBD2,TRBV4-1,TRBJ2-3,CASSQGAGAPHTQYF,TGCGCCAGCAGCCAAGGAGCGGGGGCCCCGCATACGCAGTATTTT
NA,NA,TRBV24-1,TRBJ2-7,CATSDLLPLGGEPYEQYF,TGTGCCACCAGTGATTTGCTGCCCTTGGGAGGCGAGCCCTACGAGCAGTACTTC
NA,TRBD1,TRBV7-9,TRBJ1-5,CASSPWTGGLDQPQHF,TGTGCCAGCAGCCCGTGGACAGGGGGATTGGATCAGCCCCAGCATTTT
NA,NA,TRBV11-2,TRBJ1-1,CASSRQVLNTEAFF,TGTGCCAGCAGCCGTCAGGTTCTGAACACTGAAGCTTTCTTT
NA,NA,TRBV2,TRBJ1-2,CASSSEANYGYTF,TGTGCCAGCAGCTCTGAGGCTAACTATGGCTACACCTTC
NA,TRBD2,TRBV5-4,TRBJ2-2,CASRTGTSGSTGELFF,TGTGCCAGCAGAACCGGGACTAGCGGGAGCACCGGGGAGCTGTTTTTT
NA,TRBD2,TRBV3-1/TRBV3-2,TRBJ2-3,CASSPSLAGGPDTQYF,TGTGCCAGCAGCCCTTCCTTAGCGGGGGGCCCAGATACGCAGTATTTT
NA,TRBD1,TRBV28,TRBJ1-5,CASSGTGRWEPQHF,TGTGCCAGCAGTGGGACAGGTCGCTGGGAGCCCCAGCATTTT